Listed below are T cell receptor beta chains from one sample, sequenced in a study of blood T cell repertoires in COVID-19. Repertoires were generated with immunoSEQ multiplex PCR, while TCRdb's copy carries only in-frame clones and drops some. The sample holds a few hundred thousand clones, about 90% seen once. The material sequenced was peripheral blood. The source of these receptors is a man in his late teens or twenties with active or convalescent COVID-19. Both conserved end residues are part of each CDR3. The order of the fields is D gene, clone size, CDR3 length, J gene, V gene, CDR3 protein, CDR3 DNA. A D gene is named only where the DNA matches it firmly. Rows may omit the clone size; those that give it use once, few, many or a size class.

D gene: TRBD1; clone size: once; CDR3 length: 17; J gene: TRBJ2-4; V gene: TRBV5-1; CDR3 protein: CASSLDDRDKDKNIQYF; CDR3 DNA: TGCGCCAGCAGCTTGGACGACAGGGATAAGGACAAAAACATTCAGTACTTC
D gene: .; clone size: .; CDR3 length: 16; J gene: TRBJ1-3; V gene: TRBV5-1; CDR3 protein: CASSLTPDSPGNTIYF; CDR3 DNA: TGCGCCAGCAGCTTGACCCCAGACAGTCCTGGAAACACCATATATTTT
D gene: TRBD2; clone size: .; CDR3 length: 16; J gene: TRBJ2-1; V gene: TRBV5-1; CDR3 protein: CASTTLGVAGGDEQFF; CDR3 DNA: TGCGCCAGCACAACCCTCGGGGTAGCGGGAGGGGATGAGCAGTTCTTC
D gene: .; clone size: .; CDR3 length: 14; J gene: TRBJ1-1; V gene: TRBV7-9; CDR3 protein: CASSFNSRGMEAFF; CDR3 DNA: TGTGCCAGCAGCTTCAACTCTCGGGGGATGGAGGCTTTCTTT
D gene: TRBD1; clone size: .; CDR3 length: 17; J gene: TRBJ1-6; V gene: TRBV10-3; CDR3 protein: CAPATRQGLGPNSPLHF; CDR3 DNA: TGTGCCCCCGCTACCCGACAGGGGTTAGGGCCTAATTCACCCCTCCACTTT
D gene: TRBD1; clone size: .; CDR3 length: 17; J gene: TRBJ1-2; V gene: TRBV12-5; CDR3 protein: CASGRSHKTTGDYGYTF; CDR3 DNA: TGTGCTAGTGGAAGGTCCCACAAAACGACAGGGGACTATGGCTACACCTTC
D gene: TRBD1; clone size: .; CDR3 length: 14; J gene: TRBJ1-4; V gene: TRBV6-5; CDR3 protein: CASSRTGESEKLFF; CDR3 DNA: TGTGCCAGCAGTAGGACAGGGGAAAGTGAAAAACTGTTTTTT
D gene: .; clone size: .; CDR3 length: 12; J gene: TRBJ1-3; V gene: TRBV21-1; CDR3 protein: CASSSGYLGPCF; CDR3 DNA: TGTGCCAGCAGCAGCGGTTACCTGGGTCCTTGCTTT
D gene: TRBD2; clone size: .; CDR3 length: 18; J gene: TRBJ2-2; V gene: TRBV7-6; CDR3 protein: CASSLDIRTSGEAGELFF; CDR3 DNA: TGTGCCAGCAGCTTAGATATCAGGACTAGCGGGGAGGCCGGGGAGCTGTTTTTT
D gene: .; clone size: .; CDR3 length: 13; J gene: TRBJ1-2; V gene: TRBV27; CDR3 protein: CASSFRGMDGYTF; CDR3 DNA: TGTGCCAGCAGCTTCAGGGGAATGGATGGCTACACCTTC
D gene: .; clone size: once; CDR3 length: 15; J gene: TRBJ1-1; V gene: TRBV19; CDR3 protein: CASSPTSGVGAEAFF; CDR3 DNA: TGTGCCAGTAGTCCAACGTCGGGGGTCGGGGCTGAAGCTTTCTTT
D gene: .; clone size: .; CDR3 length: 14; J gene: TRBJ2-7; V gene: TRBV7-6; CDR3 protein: CASSGGTAGYEQYF; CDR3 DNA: TGTGCCAGCAGCGGGGGGACCGCTGGCTACGAGCAGTACTTC
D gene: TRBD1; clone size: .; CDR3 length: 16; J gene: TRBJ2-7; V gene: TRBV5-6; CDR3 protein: CASSLETGGVRDEQYF; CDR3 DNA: TGTGCCAGCAGCTTGGAGACAGGGGGCGTTCGAGACGAGCAGTACTTC
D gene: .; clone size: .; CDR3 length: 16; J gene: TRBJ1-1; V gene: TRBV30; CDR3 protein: CAWSVRGGPWKTEAFF; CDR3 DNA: TGTGCCTGGAGTGTCCGCGGGGGCCCCTGGAAAACTGAAGCTTTCTTT
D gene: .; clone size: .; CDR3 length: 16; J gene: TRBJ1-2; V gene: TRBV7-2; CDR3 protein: CASSLGYRELMRGYTF; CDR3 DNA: TGTGCCAGCAGCTTAGGCTACCGCGAACTTATGAGGGGCTACACCTTC
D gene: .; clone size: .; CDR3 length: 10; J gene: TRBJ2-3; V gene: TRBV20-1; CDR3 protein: CSAQASTQYF; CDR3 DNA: TGCAGTGCTCAAGCCTCAACGCAGTATTTT
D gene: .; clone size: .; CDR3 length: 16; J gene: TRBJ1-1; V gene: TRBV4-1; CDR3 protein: CASSQESGLRNTEAFF; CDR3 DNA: TGCGCCAGCAGCCAAGAATCCGGACTGCGGAACACTGAAGCTTTCTTT
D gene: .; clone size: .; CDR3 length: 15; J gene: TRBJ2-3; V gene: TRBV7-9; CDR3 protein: CASSLSAGMVDTQYF; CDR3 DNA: TGTGCCAGCAGCTTAAGCGCGGGGATGGTAGATACGCAGTATTTT
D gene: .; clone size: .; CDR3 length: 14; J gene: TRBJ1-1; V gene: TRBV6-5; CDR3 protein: CASSYWRGNTEAFF; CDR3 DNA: TGTGCCAGCAGTTATTGGAGGGGGAACACTGAAGCTTTCTTT
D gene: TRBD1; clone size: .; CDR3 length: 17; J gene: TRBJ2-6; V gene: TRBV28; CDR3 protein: CASRAQGASSGANVLTF; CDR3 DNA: TGTGCCAGCAGGGCACAGGGGGCCTCCTCTGGGGCCAACGTCCTGACTTTC
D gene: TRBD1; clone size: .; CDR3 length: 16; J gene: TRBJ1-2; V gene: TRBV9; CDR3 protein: CASSKTEEGAVNGYTF; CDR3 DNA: TGTGCCAGCAGCAAAACCGAAGAGGGGGCGGTAAATGGCTACACCTTC
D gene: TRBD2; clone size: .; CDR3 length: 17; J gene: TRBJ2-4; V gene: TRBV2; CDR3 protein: CASSDVRSGGAKNIQYF; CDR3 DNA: TGTGCCAGCAGTGACGTCCGGAGCGGGGGGGCCAAAAACATTCAGTACTTC
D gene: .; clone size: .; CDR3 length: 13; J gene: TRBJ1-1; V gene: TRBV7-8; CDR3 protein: CASSTQGVGEAFF; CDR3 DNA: TGTGCCAGCAGCACACAGGGAGTGGGTGAAGCTTTCTTT
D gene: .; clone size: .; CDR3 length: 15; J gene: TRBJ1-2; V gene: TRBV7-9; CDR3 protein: CASSPPGGANYGYTF; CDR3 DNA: TGTGCCAGCAGCCCCCCCGGGGGGGCAAACTATGGCTACACCTTC
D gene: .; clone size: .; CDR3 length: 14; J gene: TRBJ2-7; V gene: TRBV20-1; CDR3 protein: CSASKGKVDQRVYF; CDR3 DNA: TGCAGTGCTAGTAAGGGGAAAGTAGATCAACGTGTGTACTTC